The 18 T cell receptor beta chains given below trace back to one sample, sequenced in a study of kidney transplant recipient with SARS-CoV-2 infection. One entry per CDR3 protein, called by TCRdb with MiXCR from the reads. The sample gives approximately 250,000 distinct CDR3 sequences, around 30% of which show up once; more than 6.5% is in the top ten. The specimen comprised a blood sample, sampled at baseline and on day 111 from a kidney transplant recipient. Receptors were obtained from a young adult male patient who had COVID-19 and was a kidney transplant recipient. Some of the T cells may derive from the graft donor.

V and J are TRBV4-3 and TRBJ1-2; D is ambiguous. The CDR3 spans 17 residues. Germline CDR1 is LGHNA and CDR2 is YSLEER. V was shortened by 7 bases and J by 4 bases, with 25 bases between the two germline ends. This CDR3 is CASNRLGGRRKTYGYTF. DNA for the CDR3: TGCGCCAGCAACCGACTAGGAGGACGTCGAAAGACCTATGGCTACACCTTC.

This clonotype was seen ten or more times. This CDR3 is CASSKPLSMRKTYGYTF. In DNA, the CDR3 is TGTGCCAGCAGTAAGCCGCTCTCTATGCGAAAGACCTATGGCTACACCTTC. The J gene is TRBJ1-2, the V gene TRBV6-5; no reliable D call. Germline V lookup: CDR1 MNHEY, CDR2 SVGAGI. The V end lost 5 bases, the J end lost 4 bases, and 23 bases lay between the germline ends. The CDR3 is made up of 17 amino acids.

A word on this clonotype: With a much larger clone just one base away, this may be a read error. The chain employs TRBV6-6 and TRBJ1-2; D ambiguous. Germline CDR1 reads MNHNY; CDR2 reads SVGAGI (reference sequence). The CDR3 has 17 amino acids. CDR3 protein: CASSYGVGGRKTYGYIF. The DNA of the CDR3 is TGTGCCAGCAGTTACGGAGTAGGTGGGAGAAAGACCTATGGCTACATCTTC.

This clonotype was detected ten times or more. The J gene is TRBJ1-2, the V gene TRBV7-9; D is unresolved. CDR1 SEHNR and CDR2 FQNEAQ come from the germline V gene (reference sequence). V gave up 2 bases and J gave up 6 bases, with 10 bases separating them. This CDR3 has 13 amino acids. CDR3 amino acids: CASSLTGSNGYTF. Written as DNA, the CDR3 is TGTGCCAGCAGCTTAACGGGAAGTAATGGCTACACCTTC.

This clonotype was observed at least ten times. The genes are TRBV12-2 and TRBJ1-1; the D call of TRBD1 is as the table states it, not checked on the DNA. TRBV12-2 is flagged as a pseudogene. The length of the CDR3 is 16 residues. CDR3 region: CASRLVPRGVNTEAFF. CDR3 nucleotides: TGTGCAAGTCGCTTAGTGCCTAGAGGGGTGAACACTGAAGCTTTCTTT.

This clonotype was detected many times. This rearrangement joins TRBV7-8 to TRBJ1-2; D may be TRBD1 (6 bases). Trimming removed 4 bases from V and 14 bases from J, with 17 bases in between. From germline, CDR1 is SGHVS and CDR2 FQNEAQ. The CDR3 is 12 amino acids. CDR3 DNA sequence: TGTGCCAGCAGCTCATTACAGGGAAGAGGAACCTTC. As protein: CASSSLQGRGTF.

Ten or more counts support this clonotype. V is TRBV7-2 and J is TRBJ2-3, with 12 bases lining up with TRBD2. V trimming: 5 bases; J trimming: 2 bases; junction bases outside the gene matches: 8. CDR1 is SGHTA and CDR2 is FQGNSA in the germline V gene. The CDR3 extends over 17 amino acids. CDR3 protein: CASSPILAGGSTDTQYF. In nucleotides, the CDR3 is TGTGCCAGCAGCCCGATACTAGCGGGGGGCTCCACAGATACGCAGTATTTT.

The V and J genes are TRBV4-1 and TRBJ1-1; 10 bases map to TRBD1. This CDR3 spans 17 amino acids. V trimming: 2 bases; J trimming: 5 bases; junction bases outside the gene matches: 11. Germline CDR1 MGHRA, CDR2 YSYEKL. The CDR3 DNA reads TGCGCCAGCAGCCAACCCCTTCCCGGACAGGGGGGGACTGAAGCTTTCTTT. Protein sequence: CASSQPLPGQGGTEAFF.

This clonotype was seen ten or more times. The chain recombines TRBV11-3 with TRBJ1-1, with D unclear. The CDR3 sequence is 20 residues long. V was cut by 1 base and J by 0 bases, with 24 bases left in between. Looked up from germline, CDR1 is SGHNT and CDR2 is YENEEA. The CDR3 region has the DNA TGTGCCAGCAGCTTAGGGAGTTTTCGGCAGCTCAAACGGATGAACACTGAAGCTTTCTTT. This gives the protein CASSLGSFRQLKRMNTEAFF.

With respect to this clonotype: This likely came from a read error, as a far larger clone is one base away. The gene calls are TRBV10-1 and TRBJ2-4; D uncertain. The J call is in doubt because the DNA end fits TRBJ2-7 better. This CDR3 region has 15 residues. The germline gives CDR1 WNHNN, CDR2 SYGVQD (reference sequence). CDR3 nucleotides: TGCGCCGGCAGTGAGTATCCTTCCAACTCCTACGAGCAGTACTTC. Translated, it gives CAGSEYPSNSYEQYF.

This clonotype has ten or more counts. The chain employs TRBV3-1 and TRBJ1-2, with no clear D. The V end was cut by 5 bases, the J end by 4 bases, with 23 bases between. The germline V gene encodes CDR1 LGHDT and CDR2 YNNKEL (reference sequence). The CDR3 sequence is 17 residues long. The CDR3 nucleotides read TGTGCCAGCAGCGTGTGCTCCACCCTTCGAAAGACCTATGGCTACACCTTC. Translated: CASSVCSTLRKTYGYTF.

Many counts were recorded for this clonotype. The chain carries TRBV7-9 and TRBJ2-5; D gene unclear. Germline V gene data show CDR1 as SEHNR and CDR2 as FQNEAQ (reference sequence). The CDR3 extends over 14 amino acids. V was clipped by 5 bases and J by 4 bases, with 14 bases between them. The chain's CDR3 is CASSTSTMRETQYF. DNA for the CDR3: TGTGCCAGCAGCACCTCAACGATGCGAGAGACCCAGTACTTC.

This clonotype was observed once. A read error is possible here, since a much larger clone lies one base away. V gene TRBV29-1 combines with J gene TRBJ1-1, with a weak D call TRBD1 (5 bases). The CDR3 has 12 residues. CDR1 is SQVTM, CDR2 ANQGSEA, per germline. In DNA, the CDR3 is TGCAACGTTTTAGGGGATAACACTGAAGCTTTCTTT. Translation gives CNVLGDNTEAFF.

For this clonotype: An end of the junction does not agree with germline; a read error may underlie this. CDR3 sequence reads: CASGESKSDTQYF. CDR3 bases: TGCGCCAGCGGTGAGTCGAAGTCAGATACACAGTATTTT. The rearrangement joins TRBV10-1 to TRBJ2-3, with D unclear. This CDR3 comprises 13 residues. Germline-derived CDR1 and CDR2 are WNHNN and SYGVQD (reference sequence).

Worth noting for this clonotype: A read error may explain this, as a much larger clone is one base away. The rearrangement uses TRBV12-3 or TRBV12-4 and TRBJ1-4, with a tentative D call TRBD1 (5 bases). The CDR3 is made up of 13 amino acids. In DNA form, the CDR3 reads TGTACCAGCAGTTTAGTCAGGGCCGGAAAACTGTTTTTT. Its translation: CTSSLVRAGKLFF.

The chain couples TRBV6-6 to TRBJ2-3; D might be TRBD1 or TRBD2, each matching 5 bases. V was pared by 0 bases and J by 1 base, with 11 bases between. The length of the CDR3 is 16 residues. Germline CDR1 reads MNHNY; CDR2 reads SVGAGI (reference sequence). CDR3 region: CASSYSGTGRTDTQYF. The CDR3 coding sequence is TGTGCCAGCAGTTACTCCGGGACGGGTCGCACAGATACGCAGTATTTT.

This clonotype was recorded a few times. The genes are TRBV4-1 and TRBJ2-1, with 11 bases that match TRBD1. CDR3 length: 16 residues. Germline trimming cut 5 bases from V and 7 bases from J; bases unmatched to any gene: 10. CDR1 MGHRA and CDR2 YSYEKL come from the germline V gene. The CDR3 DNA follows: TGCGCCAGCAGCACCTGGACAGGGGGCAATAGGAATGAGCAGTTCTTC. Translated: CASSTWTGGNRNEQFF.

As regards this clonotype: A much larger clone lies one base from this, so it may be a read error. The genes are TRBV7-8 and TRBJ1-2; 7 nucleotides line up with TRBD1. Germline CDR1 is SGHVS and CDR2 is FQNEAQ. Losses at the gene ends were 0 bases for V and 13 bases for J; bases not matched to a gene: 11. CDR3 length equals 14 residues. CDR3 amino acids: CASSLASRQGPPTF. CDR3 DNA: TGTGCCAGCAGCTTAGCGTCCCGACAGGGACCCCCCACCTTC.